This T cell receptor (beta chain) was obtained from a study of T cells in Graves' hyperthyroidism and ophthalmopathy. It was RNA transcripts that yielded the amplified TCR beta CDR3 regions. HTBI primers were the set used in a first-round RT-PCR of the TCR CDR3. TCRdb redid the calling of the multiplex PCR reads with MiXCR, one entry per CDR3 protein. The data hold about 690,000 distinct CDR3 sequences, with roughly 17% observed a single time. This clonotype was seen once. V was clipped by 5 bases and J by 8 bases, with 16 bases between them. Germline V gene sequence: CDR1 LGHNA, CDR2 YNFKEQ. The CDR3 spans 14 residues.

The sequenced material came from blood. The V gene is TRBV4-2, the J gene TRBJ2-1, with a weak D call TRBD1 (6 bases). This receptor was identified in a man aged 50 or older with Graves' hyperthyroidism. CDR3 coding DNA: TGTGCCAGCAGCTCTAAAACAGGGAGCTATGAGCAGTTCTTC. Amino acid sequence: CASSSKTGSYEQFF.